Following are 15 T cell receptor beta chains from one sample sequenced in a study of shared clonotypes between healthy human individuals. TCRdb's copy holds only in-frame clones and misses some; the assay was immunoSEQ multiplex PCR. The sample consists of roughly 1,500,000 clones, approximately 98.5% of them appearing once. Sequenced material: naive CD4+ T cells sorted from blood. Described subset: CD45RA+ positively selected. These receptors all come from a man aged 25 to 45 in good health.

CDR3 DNA sequence: TGTGCCAGCAGTGACCTACAGGGGGGTTACAATGAGCAGTTCTTC. Protein product: CASSDLQGGYNEQFF. The chain recombines TRBV2 with TRBJ2-1, with TRBD1 matching over 8 bases. The V segment lost 3 bases and the J segment 4 bases; nucleotides outside the gene matches: 5. The CDR3 length is 15 residues. Germline CDR1 is SNHLY and CDR2 is FYNNEI.

V usage is TRBV5-6 and J usage is TRBJ1-2, with a possible D match to TRBD1 (5 bases). With 4 bases removed from V and 6 bases from J, the gap between germline ends came to 19 bases. The CDR3 is made up of 15 amino acids. CDR1 is SGHDT, CDR2 YYEEEE, per germline. This CDR3 reads CASSVPQGVFDGYTF. The CDR3 DNA follows: TGTGCCAGCAGCGTACCGCAGGGAGTTTTCGATGGCTACACCTTC.

The genes are TRBV10-3 and TRBJ1-3; 8 positions agree with TRBD1. The CDR3 totals 13 residues. Germline loops: CDR1 ENHRY, CDR2 SYGVKD. The junction had 2 bases not matched to a gene; V was cut back by 6 bases and J by 4 bases. The CDR3 sequence is CAIRGDRGNTIYF. The CDR3 nucleotides read TGTGCCATCAGGGGGGACAGGGGAAACACCATATATTTT.

V gene TRBV5-1 combines with J gene TRBJ2-2, with TRBD1 matching 9 bases. This CDR3 region has 15 residues. Germline-derived CDR1 and CDR2 are SGHRS and YFSETQ. J lost 7 bases, V lost 4 bases, and 8 bases had no gene match. The CDR3 here is CASSLRTGDGGELFF. The CDR3 DNA follows: TGCGCCAGCAGCCTCCGGACAGGGGACGGCGGGGAGCTGTTTTTT.

V is TRBV28 and J is TRBJ2-7; 12 bases agree with TRBD2. V dropped 4 bases and J dropped 2; count of bases not matched to a gene: 15. CDR3 length equals 19 residues. CDR1 is MDHEN and CDR2 is SYDVKM in the germline V gene. This CDR3 reads CASSSAKGTSGRRAYEQYF. The CDR3 DNA reads as TGTGCCAGCAGTTCAGCTAAGGGGACTAGCGGGCGTAGGGCCTACGAGCAGTACTTC.

The chain links TRBV28 to TRBJ2-2; weak D call: TRBD1 (6 bases). CDR3 size: 12 residues. CDR1 MDHEN and CDR2 SYDVKM come from the germline V gene. V was trimmed by 5 bases and J by 9 bases, leaving 10 bases between them. CDR3: CASSAGARELFF. The DNA of the CDR3 is TGTGCCAGCAGTGCAGGGGCCCGGGAGCTGTTTTTT.

Points on this clone: The identical CDR3 is also encoded by other nucleotide sequences in the sample. The V gene is TRBV5-1, the J gene TRBJ2-1, with 14 positions matching TRBD2. CDR1 SGHRS and CDR2 YFSETQ come from the germline V gene. The CDR3 runs 15 residues. The ends lost 4 bases at V and 7 bases at J; junction bases unmatched: 4. CDR3 DNA sequence: TGCGCCAGCAGCACGGGACTAGCGGGAGTGAATGAGCAGTTCTTC. Translation: CASSTGLAGVNEQFF.

This chain uses TRBV9 with TRBJ2-1; D unclear. The CDR3 has 13 residues. V was shortened by 1 base and J by 4 bases, with 6 bases between the two germline ends. CDR1 and CDR2 from the germline V gene are SGDLS and YYNGEE. The CDR3 DNA sequence: TGTGCCAGCAGCGTAACTCCTTACAATGAGCAGTTCTTC. Residues: CASSVTPYNEQFF.

The rearrangement uses TRBV28 and TRBJ2-7; tentative D call: TRBD1 (5 bases). CDR1 is MDHEN and CDR2 is SYDVKM in the germline V gene. Trimming shortened V by 2 bases and J by 0 bases, and 8 bases separated the two germline ends. CDR3 length: 14 residues. The chain's CDR3 is CASSLTGSSYEQYF. The CDR3 DNA reads TGTGCCAGCAGTTTAACAGGAAGCTCCTACGAGCAGTACTTC.

This rearrangement joins TRBV6-1 to TRBJ2-7; D gene uncertain. The germline gives CDR1 MNHNS, CDR2 SASEGT. The V and J ends lost 6 bases and 1 base respectively, with 7 bases between them. CDR3 length: 12 residues. Here the CDR3 DNA reads TGTGCCAGCAGCCTAGTTTCCTACGAGCAGTACTTC. Its translation: CASSLVSYEQYF.

The chain is built from TRBV19 and TRBJ1-2; D unresolved. Germline values: CDR1 LNHDA, CDR2 SQIVND (reference sequence). V was clipped by 5 bases and J by 3 bases, with 7 bases between them. The CDR3 is made up of 12 amino acids. The DNA of the CDR3 is TGTGCCAGTAGTTTCACAGACTATGGCTACACCTTC. Translated, it gives CASSFTDYGYTF.

V usage is TRBV28 and J usage is TRBJ2-5; TRBD1 might be the D (6 bases). The CDR3 sequence is 14 residues long. Germline CDR1 MDHEN, CDR2 SYDVKM. The ends were cut back, 5 bases at V and 1 base at J, with 11 bases in the middle. For the CDR3, the DNA is TGTGCCAGCAGTCAAGGGGGTTCCCAAGAGACCCAGTACTTC. Residues: CASSQGGSQETQYF.

This clone is a singleton in its sample. V usage is TRBV5-1 and J usage is TRBJ2-2, with 9 bases fitting TRBD2. CDR1 is SGHRS, CDR2 YFSETQ, per germline. Germline trimming cut 4 bases from V and 4 bases from J; bases unmatched to any gene: 8. The CDR3 length is 16 residues. CDR3 sequence: CASSLRGSGSTGELFF. The DNA of the CDR3 is TGCGCCAGCAGCCTGCGAGGTAGCGGGAGCACCGGGGAGCTGTTTTTT. Using reference TRBV5-1 and TRBJ2-2 for the parts outside the CDR3, the full variable domain is KAGVTQTPRYLIKTRGQQVTLSCSPISGHRSVSWYQQTPGQGLQFLFEYFSETQRNKGNFPGRFSGRQFSNSRSEMNVSTLELGDSALYLCASSLRGSGSTGELFFGEGSRLTVL.

Written as DNA, the CDR3 is TGCGCCAGCAGTCAATCCGTTCCGCGGACCGGGGAGCTGTTTTTT. Amino acid sequence: CASSQSVPRTGELFF. The chain combines TRBV23-1 with TRBJ2-2; the D is unclear. Being an ORF, TRBV23-1 has a function that is uncertain. V gave up 0 bases and J gave up 5 bases, with 10 bases separating them. The CDR3 length is 15 residues.

V is TRBV5-1 and J is TRBJ2-3, with D unresolved. The CDR3 length is 16 residues. Germline V gene sequence: CDR1 SGHRS, CDR2 YFSETQ. V lost 4 bases, J lost 3 bases, and 18 bases lay in between. The CDR3 here is CASSPWARQLTDTQYF. The DNA for the CDR3 is TGCGCCAGCAGCCCCTGGGCCCGCCAACTTACAGATACGCAGTATTTT.